This T cell receptor (beta chain) appears in the sequencing data of a study of early T cells in non-severe SARS-CoV-2 infection. This clonotype was seen at least ten times. Germline V CDR1 and CDR2: LNHDA, SQIVND (reference sequence). J was trimmed by 2 bases and V by 5 bases; bases with no gene match: 9. This CDR3 is 16 amino acids long. Researchers tagged individual cDNA molecules with unique molecular identifiers. MiXCR, applied by TCRdb to the 5' RACE reads, yields one record per CDR3 protein. In the table there are about 35,000 distinct CDR3 sequences, around 4.6% of which are singletons. This clonotype originated in an adult who was a healthcare worker with PCR-confirmed SARS-CoV-2 infection or an uninfected control (not recorded which). Sequencing was carried out using whole blood. The chain is built from TRBV19 and TRBJ2-7, with 10 nucleotides matching TRBD1. CDR3 bases: TGTGCCAGTAGTGTCTTCCGGGACAGGGGAACCTACGAGCAGTACTTC. The encoded protein is CASSVFRDRGTYEQYF.